The clone carrying this T cell receptor (beta chain) showed up just a few times. As yet, its antigen is unknown. These data come from a study of T-cell reconstitution after alpha-beta-depleted transplantation in children. From germline, CDR1 is DFQATT and CDR2 SNEGSKA (reference sequence). Trimming left V 3 bases short and J 1 base short, with 15 bases between. The CDR3 totals 16 residues. Unique molecular identifiers tagged the TCRbeta library. TCRdb itself ran the PCR reads through MiXCR, one entry per CDR3 protein. The sample lists 490,000 or so distinct CDR3 sequences, over 9.5% seen once, with around 2.2% in the top ten. Overall study results and limits: Expanded clones from the graft, numbering several hundred, reportedly supplied alpha-beta T cells about two months after transplant.

This TCR came from a child aged 2-9 years with inherited bone marrow failure, due to receive a stem cell transplant. This material consisted of PBMCs, taken before TCRalphabeta/CD19-depleted stem cell transplant. The J gene is TRBJ2-2, the V gene TRBV20-1; the D is unclear. CDR3 DNA: TGCAGTGCTAGTACGTTCGGGCAGTTGAACACCGGGGAGCTGTTTTTT. It yields the protein CSASTFGQLNTGELFF.